Listed below are T cell receptor beta chains from one sample, sequenced in a study of T cell responses to AZD1222 COVID-19 vaccine. Data came from immunoSEQ multiplex PCR; TCRdb stores just in-frame clones and leaves some out. Seen here are 150,000 to 180,000 clones, 88% observed once, and the top ten hold around 3%. The material was peripheral blood, obtained on day 0 of AZD1222 vaccination. These receptors were taken from an adult in good health. The CDR3 runs from the conserved cysteine through the conserved F or W. A D gene is named only where the DNA matches it firmly. The size field is filled for only some rows; it gives once, few, many or a size class.

CDR3 DNA	CDR3 protein	CDR3 length	V gene	D gene	clone size	J gene
TGTGCCATCCGGAAAATGGGTTCAACAGATACGCAGTATTTT	CAIRKMGSTDTQYF	14	TRBV10-3	NA	NA	TRBJ2-3
TGTGCCAGCAGCTTGGCAGGGACAGCTGCACCCCTCCACTTT	CASSLAGTAAPLHF	14	TRBV5-4	TRBD1	NA	TRBJ1-6
TGTGCCAGCAGTCCCAGGACTAGCGTAGATACGCAGTATTTT	CASSPRTSVDTQYF	14	TRBV27	TRBD2	NA	TRBJ2-3
TGTGCTAGTGGTACGGGGACTAGCGGAAACACCGGGGAGCTGTTTTTT	CASGTGTSGNTGELFF	16	TRBV12-5	TRBD2	NA	TRBJ2-2
TGTGCCAGCAGCGTAGAAGCCAGCCCGTCCTACGAGCAGTACTTC	CASSVEASPSYEQYF	15	TRBV9	NA	few	TRBJ2-7
TGTGCCAGTAGTCCGACACGATCTAACTATGGCTACACCTTC	CASSPTRSNYGYTF	14	TRBV19	NA	NA	TRBJ1-2
TGTGCCAGCAGCCAAGATTCCGGGGTGGCTCAGACCCAGTACTTC	CASSQDSGVAQTQYF	15	TRBV14	NA	NA	TRBJ2-5
TGTGCCAGCAGCCCGCTGACCATAACGGCTGAAGCTTTCTTT	CASSPLTITAEAFF	14	TRBV3-1/TRBV3-2	NA	NA	TRBJ1-1
TGTGCCAGCTCACCACTCCAGCAAGAGACCCAGTACTTC	CASSPLQQETQYF	13	TRBV18	NA	NA	TRBJ2-5
TGTGCCAGCAGTTACCTGGACGGGGGAAACACCATATATTTT	CASSYLDGGNTIYF	14	TRBV6-5	NA	NA	TRBJ1-3
TGCAGCGCCAAGGACGGGGCCTACGAGCAGTACTTC	CSAKDGAYEQYF	12	TRBV29-1	NA	NA	TRBJ2-7
TGTGCCAGCAGCTCGGGGGGGGGCAGCTCCTATAATTCACCCCTCCACTTT	CASSSGGGSSYNSPLHF	17	TRBV5-4	NA	NA	TRBJ1-6
TGCGCCAGCAGCGACCCCTCAGGGGGCAGAAACACCATATATTTT	CASSDPSGGRNTIYF	15	TRBV5-1	TRBD1	NA	TRBJ1-3
TGTGCCAGCAGTGAACTGACAGATACGCAGTATTTT	CASSELTDTQYF	12	TRBV2	NA	NA	TRBJ2-3
TGTGCCAGCAGCTTAGGCAGGGATCAGCCCCAGCATTTT	CASSLGRDQPQHF	13	TRBV7-8	NA	NA	TRBJ1-5
TGTGCCAGCAGTTACAACCGGGAGGGAAATCAGCCCCAGCATTTT	CASSYNREGNQPQHF	15	TRBV6-6	NA	NA	TRBJ1-5
TGTGCCAGCAGTTCCGCCTACGAGCTGTACTTC	CASSSAYELYF	11	TRBV27	NA	NA	TRBJ2-7
TGTGCCAGCAGTGCTTTTACTGAAGAGACCCAGTACTTC	CASSAFTEETQYF	13	TRBV12-3/TRBV12-4	NA	NA	TRBJ2-5
TGTGCCAGCAGCTTGCATCCAGGAAAGGGTTCACCCCTCCACTTT	CASSLHPGKGSPLHF	15	TRBV5-8	NA	NA	TRBJ1-6
TGTGCCAGCAGTCCGAACACTGAAGCTTTCTTT	CASSPNTEAFF	11	TRBV12-3/TRBV12-4	NA	NA	TRBJ1-1
TGCGCCAGCAGCTTGGCTCCGACAGGGGGGTACAATGAGCAGTTCTTC	CASSLAPTGGYNEQFF	16	TRBV5-1	TRBD1	NA	TRBJ2-1
TGTGCCAGCAGCTTGGCCCTGGGCTCCTACGAGCAGTACTTC	CASSLALGSYEQYF	14	TRBV5-4	NA	once	TRBJ2-7
TGTGCCACCAGCAGAGCAGAATCTGAAGCTTTCTTT	CATSRAESEAFF	12	TRBV15	NA	NA	TRBJ1-1
TGTGCCAGCAGCCCCGGGAGGGTAGGCAATGAGCAGTTCTTC	CASSPGRVGNEQFF	14	TRBV3-1/TRBV3-2	TRBD2	NA	TRBJ2-1
TGCGCCAGCAGCTTGCGGACAGACTACGAGCAGTACTTC	CASSLRTDYEQYF	13	TRBV5-1	NA	few	TRBJ2-7
TGCAGCGTTGAATTGCGGCTCCAGAGGGGCACAGATACGCAGTATTTT	CSVELRLQRGTDTQYF	16	TRBV29-1	NA	NA	TRBJ2-3
TGTGCCAGCAGTTACGTTCAGGGAAATGGCTACACCTTC	CASSYVQGNGYTF	13	TRBV6-5	NA	NA	TRBJ1-2
TGTGCCAGTAACTCAGGAAGGGGTCTTCAGCCCCAGCATTTT	CASNSGRGLQPQHF	14	TRBV19	NA	NA	TRBJ1-5
TGCGCCAGCAGCTTGGCGGACAGACAACGTGAGCAGTTCTTC	CASSLADRQREQFF	14	TRBV5-1	NA	NA	TRBJ2-1
TGTGCCAGCAGCCAACGGACAGCCGTATATGGCTACACCTTC	CASSQRTAVYGYTF	14	TRBV3-1/TRBV3-2	NA	NA	TRBJ1-2
TGTGCCAGCACCCTCGAGGGGGGGAACTCTGGAAACACCATATATTTT	CASTLEGGNSGNTIYF	16	TRBV3-1/TRBV3-2	NA	NA	TRBJ1-3
TGCGCCAGCAGCCAAGAATGGGGGAACTATGGCTACACCTTC	CASSQEWGNYGYTF	14	TRBV4-1	NA	NA	TRBJ1-2
TGTGCCAGCAGCCCCCCCTGGTCAGTCTTAATCACTGAAGCTTTCTTT	CASSPPWSVLITEAFF	16	TRBV7-8	NA	NA	TRBJ1-1
TGTGCCAGCAGTGGGGAGGTAGCAGATACGCAGTATTTT	CASSGEVADTQYF	13	TRBV2	NA	NA	TRBJ2-3
TGCGCCAGCAGCTTGAGCTCCTACAATGAGCAGTTCTTC	CASSLSSYNEQFF	13	TRBV5-1	NA	once	TRBJ2-1
TGCGCCAGCAGTGAGTCAGCTGGGGCAGGCCAGTTCTTC	CASSESAGAGQFF	13	TRBV10-1	NA	once	TRBJ2-1
TGTGCCAGCAGACGTGGCTCTGGGGCCAACGTCCTGACTTTC	CASRRGSGANVLTF	14	TRBV25-1	NA	NA	TRBJ2-6
TGCGCCAGCAGCCAGGACAGGGAAGGCTACGAGCAGTACTTC	CASSQDREGYEQYF	14	TRBV5-1	TRBD1	few	TRBJ2-7
TGTGCCAGCAGCCCGACCGAAAAACTGTTTTTT	CASSPTEKLFF	11	TRBV7-9	NA	NA	TRBJ1-4
TGTGCCAGCAGCCCTCGAAACAGGGGAAACACTGAAGCTTTCTTT	CASSPRNRGNTEAFF	15	TRBV14	TRBD1	once	TRBJ1-1
TGTGCCAGCAGCCCCCGGGACAGAGACGGGGAGCTGTTTTTT	CASSPRDRDGELFF	14	TRBV3-1/TRBV3-2	TRBD1	NA	TRBJ2-2
TGTGCCATCAGTGAGTCTTCGACAGGGGAAGGAAAGCAGTTCTTC	CAISESSTGEGKQFF	15	TRBV10-3	TRBD1	NA	TRBJ2-1
TGTGCCAGTAGTACACACGGACAGAGCTATAATTCACCCCTCCACTTT	CASSTHGQSYNSPLHF	16	TRBV19	NA	NA	TRBJ1-6
TGTGCCAGCAGCCCAACCCGGACAGGAACCTACGAGCAGTACTTC	CASSPTRTGTYEQYF	15	TRBV7-8	TRBD1	NA	TRBJ2-7
TGTGCCAGCAGTCAAGTTGGGGTCAATCCTCGTTTT	CASSQVGVNPRF	12	TRBV2	NA	NA	TRBJ1-4
TGTGCCAGCAGCTCCCGTTATGACAGGGTTGTCTCTGAAGCTTTCTTT	CASSSRYDRVVSEAFF	16	TRBV7-8	TRBD1	NA	TRBJ1-1
TGCGCCAGCAGCTTGAGCCCAGTTTCCTACGAGCAGTACTTC	CASSLSPVSYEQYF	14	TRBV5-1	NA	NA	TRBJ2-7
TGTGCCAGTAGCAACAGGGCGATAGCCAAAAACATTCAGTACTTC	CASSNRAIAKNIQYF	15	TRBV19	NA	NA	TRBJ2-4
TGTGCCAGCTCACCACCTTCGAGTCACACCAATGAGCAGTTCTTC	CASSPPSSHTNEQFF	15	TRBV18	NA	NA	TRBJ2-1
TGTGCCAGCAGCCAAGATTGTTTTAACAGGAGATCGAAGAACACCGGGGAGCTGTTTTTT	CASSQDCFNRRSKNTGELFF	20	TRBV14	NA	once	TRBJ2-2
TGCGCCAGCAGCTTGGAGGGACAGGGGCACACTGAAGCTTTCTTT	CASSLEGQGHTEAFF	15	TRBV5-1	TRBD1	NA	TRBJ1-1
TGCAGTGCTAGTCCTGGGGGGGCCCGCATTGACGAGCAGTACTTC	CSASPGGARIDEQYF	15	TRBV20-1	NA	NA	TRBJ2-7
TGTGCCAGCAGCCAATTTGGGACAGGGGGCGCGTTGGTCTCTCGTCAGCCCCAGCATTTT	CASSQFGTGGALVSRQPQHF	20	TRBV16	TRBD1	few	TRBJ1-5
TGTGCCAGCAGCTTAGTTCGCGGTTTGTACGAGCAGTACTTC	CASSLVRGLYEQYF	14	TRBV11-2	NA	NA	TRBJ2-7